This is a list of T cell receptor beta chains from one sample in a study of cytomegalovirus exposure and HLA in healthy donors. The repertoire was sequenced with immunoSEQ multiplex PCR; TCRdb's copy has only in-frame clones and lacks some. The data contain 230,000 or so clones, 80% to 95% of them singletons. Specimen: PBMCs. These receptors all come from a girl aged 2 to 10 in good health and CMV-seronegative. The CDR3 runs from the conserved cysteine through the conserved F or W. D genes are given only for firm matches. The size of a clone is reported for some rows only, either as once, few or many, or as a class for expanded clones.

V: TRBV6-5
size: once
D: NA
J: TRBJ2-3
CDR3: CASRGSGGTDTQYF
DNA: TGTGCCAGCAGAGGATCAGGAGGAACAGATACGCAGTATTTT

V: TRBV12-5
size: NA
D: TRBD2
J: TRBJ2-3
CDR3: CASSRTSGIVSTDTQYF
DNA: TGTGCTAGTAGTCGAACTAGCGGGATTGTAAGTACAGATACGCAGTATTTT

V: TRBV5-6
size: once
D: TRBD1
J: TRBJ2-7
CDR3: CASTFGDRAGEQYF
DNA: TGTGCCAGCACCTTTGGGGACAGGGCGGGCGAGCAGTACTTC

V: TRBV7-9
size: NA
D: TRBD2
J: TRBJ2-3
CDR3: CASSLDAGADTQYF
DNA: TGTGCCAGCAGCTTAGACGCGGGAGCAGATACGCAGTATTTT

V: TRBV10-2
size: NA
D: TRBD1
J: TRBJ2-2
CDR3: CASRVQGLNTGELFF
DNA: TGCGCCAGCAGGGTACAGGGGCTGAACACCGGGGAGCTGTTTTTT

V: TRBV4-1
size: NA
D: NA
J: TRBJ2-7
CDR3: CASRQGSTASYEQYF
DNA: TGCGCCAGCAGACAAGGGTCGACAGCCTCCTACGAGCAGTACTTC

V: TRBV10-2
size: NA
D: NA
J: TRBJ2-1
CDR3: CASSGDSWDRSSYNEQFF
DNA: TGCGCCAGCAGTGGGGACTCTTGGGACCGGAGCTCCTACAATGAGCAGTTCTTC

V: TRBV6-6
size: NA
D: TRBD2
J: TRBJ2-1
CDR3: CASRGTSPSLGEQFF
DNA: TGTGCCAGCAGGGGGACTAGCCCATCACTCGGTGAGCAGTTCTTC

V: TRBV5-1
size: NA
D: TRBD1
J: TRBJ1-5
CDR3: CASSEGAEGQPQHF
DNA: TGCGCCAGCAGTGAGGGGGCCGAGGGACAGCCCCAGCATTTT

V: TRBV5-6
size: once
D: NA
J: TRBJ2-5
CDR3: CASSYRVRETQYF
DNA: TGTGCCAGCAGCTACAGGGTGCGGGAGACCCAGTACTTC

V: TRBV28
size: once
D: TRBD1
J: TRBJ1-5
CDR3: CASSPGTGLSNQPQHF
DNA: TGTGCCAGCAGTCCCGGGACAGGTCTTAGCAATCAGCCCCAGCATTTT

V: TRBV7-2
size: once
D: NA
J: TRBJ1-1
CDR3: CASTPTRNTEAFF
DNA: TGTGCCAGCACCCCAACCAGGAACACTGAAGCTTTCTTT

V: TRBV27
size: NA
D: TRBD2
J: TRBJ2-1
CDR3: CASGLAGFNEQFF
DNA: TGTGCCAGCGGTCTAGCGGGGTTCAATGAGCAGTTCTTC

V: TRBV5-4
size: NA
D: NA
J: TRBJ1-1
CDR3: CASSRNQGNTEAFF
DNA: TGTGCCAGCAGCAGGAACCAGGGGAACACTGAAGCTTTCTTT

V: TRBV5-1
size: NA
D: NA
J: TRBJ1-1
CDR3: CASSLVPGVNTEAFF
DNA: TGCGCCAGCAGCTTGGTGCCAGGGGTTAACACTGAAGCTTTCTTT

V: TRBV27
size: NA
D: TRBD2
J: TRBJ2-5
CDR3: CASRTSGGEGETQYF
DNA: TGTGCCAGCCGGACTAGCGGGGGGGAAGGCGAGACCCAGTACTTC

V: TRBV4-1
size: NA
D: NA
J: TRBJ1-4
CDR3: CASSQEPGSLFF
DNA: TGCGCCAGCAGCCAAGAACCAGGGTCACTGTTTTTT

V: TRBV5-4
size: NA
D: NA
J: TRBJ1-2
CDR3: CASSPRGAPYGYTF
DNA: TGTGCCAGCAGCCCTCGGGGAGCACCCTATGGCTACACCTTC

V: TRBV25-1
size: NA
D: TRBD2
J: TRBJ2-2
CDR3: CASTTIAGGPTGELFF
DNA: TGTGCCAGCACTACCATAGCGGGAGGGCCTACCGGGGAGCTGTTTTTT

V: TRBV28
size: NA
D: TRBD1
J: TRBJ1-6
CDR3: CASSLRDRNNSPLHF
DNA: TGTGCCAGCAGTTTAAGGGACAGAAATAATTCACCCCTCCACTTT

V: TRBV19
size: NA
D: TRBD2
J: TRBJ2-4
CDR3: CASSEREVGKNIQYF
DNA: TGTGCCAGTAGTGAGCGGGAGGTAGGCAAAAACATTCAGTACTTC

V: TRBV2
size: once
D: NA
J: TRBJ1-1
CDR3: CASRGVGPNTEAFF
DNA: TGTGCCAGCAGGGGTGTGGGGCCAAACACTGAAGCTTTCTTT

V: TRBV6-5
size: NA
D: NA
J: TRBJ2-7
CDR3: CASSYGEDHYEQYF
DNA: TGTGCCAGCAGTTACGGGGAGGATCACTACGAGCAGTACTTC

V: TRBV18
size: NA
D: TRBD1
J: TRBJ2-7
CDR3: CASSPRSGTGRNEQYF
DNA: TGTGCCAGCTCACCACGATCCGGGACAGGGAGAAACGAGCAGTACTTC

V: TRBV4-1
size: NA
D: NA
J: TRBJ2-7
CDR3: CASSQGFRGYEQYF
DNA: TGCGCCAGCAGCCAAGGGTTCAGGGGCTACGAGCAGTACTTC

V: TRBV5-4
size: NA
D: TRBD1
J: TRBJ2-1
CDR3: CASGTGYNEQFF
DNA: TGTGCCAGCGGGACAGGTTACAATGAGCAGTTCTTC

V: TRBV7-2
size: NA
D: TRBD1
J: TRBJ1-1
CDR3: CASSLGGQLEAFF
DNA: TGTGCCAGCAGCTTAGGGGGACAGTTGGAAGCTTTCTTT

V: TRBV6-1
size: few
D: NA
J: TRBJ1-1
CDR3: CASSGQGQAFF
DNA: TGTGCCAGCAGTGGTCAGGGGCAAGCTTTCTTT

V: TRBV11-2
size: NA
D: TRBD2
J: TRBJ2-2
CDR3: CASSIGLAAGELFF
DNA: TGTGCCAGCAGCATCGGACTAGCGGCCGGGGAGCTGTTTTTT

V: TRBV6-1
size: NA
D: TRBD1
J: TRBJ2-1
CDR3: CASRDRGSYNEQFF
DNA: TGTGCCAGCAGGGACAGGGGATCCTACAATGAGCAGTTCTTC

V: TRBV10-2
size: NA
D: TRBD1
J: TRBJ1-4
CDR3: CASRPGGQRNEKLFF
DNA: TGCGCCAGCCGCCCCGGGGGACAGAGGAATGAAAAACTGTTTTTT